These 17 T cell receptor beta chains originate from one sample sequenced in a study of yellow fever vaccine responses in identical twins. TCRdb itself ran the RT-PCR reads through MiXCR, one entry per CDR3 protein. The sample includes about 6,900 distinct CDR3 sequences, over 80% of them seen just once. The material was T cells from blood (PBMCs), unsorted or a sorted subset (not recorded which), obtained before or after yellow fever vaccination (not recorded which). The origin of the receptors is a woman between 18 and 30 years old who received the yellow fever vaccine.

This clonotype was seen once. This chain connects TRBV6-2 or TRBV6-3 to TRBJ1-5; D gene uncertain. The V end lost 2 bases, the J end lost 5 bases, and 10 bases lay between the germline ends. The CDR3 has 14 residues. CDR1 and CDR2 from the germline V gene are MNHEY and SVGEGT. CDR3 DNA sequence: TGTGCCAGCAGTTACGTTATGCTCGATCAGCCCCAGCATTTT. Its protein product is CASSYVMLDQPQHF.

The chain has TRBV5-1 and TRBJ2-7, with D perhaps TRBD1 (6 bases). The V end was cut by 2 bases, the J end by 4 bases, with 13 bases between. Germline V gene sequence: CDR1 SGHRS, CDR2 YFSETQ. This CDR3 region has 14 residues. CDR3 bases: TGCGCCAGCAGCTTACGGGACACTACATACGAGCAGTACTTC. Its translation is CASSLRDTTYEQYF.

The chain carries TRBV19 and TRBJ2-1; D is ambiguous. The germline V gene encodes CDR1 LNHDA and CDR2 SQIVND (reference sequence). Trimming took off 0 bases at V and 8 bases at J, with 17 bases between the two ends. The CDR3 contains 16 residues. CDR3 sequence (DNA): TGTGCCAGTAGTATAGATCTGACTCCTCGCCCCCATGAGCAGTTCTTC. It encodes CASSIDLTPRPHEQFF.

This clonotype was recorded a few times. A read error may produce the germline difference seen at one junction end. CDR3 nucleotide sequence: TGCGCCAGCAGCCAGCAACGGACAGCCTCCTACGAGCAGTACTTC. Translated: CASSQQRTASYEQYF. V usage is TRBV5-5 and J usage is TRBJ2-7; possible D gene TRBD1, 6 bases. The CDR3 has 15 residues. Looked up from germline, CDR1 is SGHKS and CDR2 is YYEKEE (reference sequence).

The V call is TRBV20-1, the J call TRBJ2-7; no clear D. The CDR3 is 11 residues long. The germline V gene encodes CDR1 DFQATT and CDR2 SNEGSKA (reference sequence). The V end was cut by 3 bases, the J end by 5 bases, with 8 bases between. CDR3 amino acids: CSASHPDEQYF. The CDR3 DNA follows: TGCAGTGCTAGCCATCCGGACGAGCAGTACTTC.

Here the CDR3 reads CASSFTGLYEQYF. For the CDR3, the DNA is TGTGCCAGCAGTTTTACGGGTCTCTACGAGCAGTACTTC. The V and J genes are TRBV27 and TRBJ2-7, with no clear D. Between the trimmed V and J ends, which lost 3 bases and 3 bases, there was a span of 9 bases. Per germline, CDR1 MNHEY and CDR2 SMNVEV (reference sequence). This CDR3 has 13 residues.

The gene calls are TRBV11-3 and TRBJ2-7; D gene ambiguous. Germline V gene lookup returns CDR1 SGHNT and CDR2 YENEEA. The CDR3 spans 12 residues. V shed 4 bases and J shed 0 bases, with 4 bases lying between them. The CDR3: CASSSLSYEQYF. In nucleotides, the CDR3 is TGTGCCAGCAGCTCTCTCTCCTACGAGCAGTACTTC.

This rearrangement joins TRBV19 to TRBJ2-1; D is undetermined. The CDR3 spans 15 residues. V shed 7 bases and J shed 7 bases, with 20 bases lying between them. Germline V gene lookup returns CDR1 LNHDA and CDR2 SQIVND (reference sequence). CDR3 residues: CASTPVDSSPNEQFF. For the CDR3, the DNA is TGTGCCAGTACCCCGGTGGATTCCTCCCCAAATGAGCAGTTCTTC.

The gene calls are TRBV11-1 and TRBJ1-2; 7 bases align to TRBD1. The germline V gene has CDR1 SGHAT and CDR2 FQDESV (reference sequence). There are 15 residues in the CDR3. Losses at the gene ends were 3 bases for V and 2 bases for J; bases not matched to a gene: 6. The chain's CDR3 is CASSLPGGRNYGYTF. CDR3 nucleotide sequence: TGTGCCAGCAGCTTGCCAGGGGGGAGGAACTATGGCTACACCTTC.

This chain uses TRBV7-9 with TRBJ1-5, with D perhaps matching TRBD1 (6 bases). The CDR3 sequence is 15 residues long. The germline CDR1 and CDR2 sequences are SEHNR and FQNEAQ (reference sequence). V was shortened by 5 bases and J by 1 base, with 12 bases between the two germline ends. CDR3 loop: CASSAGTGSNQPQHF. The CDR3 bases are TGTGCCAGCAGCGCTGGAACAGGGAGCAATCAGCCCCAGCATTTT. Combining the CDR3 with reference TRBV7-9 and TRBJ1-5 gives the whole variable domain DTGVSQNPRHKITKRGQNVTFRCDPISEHNRLYWYRQTLGQGPEFLTYFQNEAQLEKSRLLSDRFSAERPKGSFSTLEIQRTEQGDSAMYLCASSAGTGSNQPQHFGDGTRLSIL.

The chain links TRBV6-4 to TRBJ2-1, with 7 nucleotides matching TRBD1. The germline CDR1 and CDR2 sequences are MRHNA and SNTAGT. The CDR3 extends over 13 amino acids. Unmatched junction bases numbered 1, after V lost 4 bases and J lost 4 bases. The CDR3 bases are TGTGCCAGCAGTGCGGGACAGTACAATGAGCAGTTCTTC. Its translation: CASSAGQYNEQFF.

This chain links TRBV28 with TRBJ2-5, with a possible D match to TRBD2 (6 bases). V shed 6 bases and J shed 1 base, with 18 bases lying between them. This CDR3 spans 16 amino acids. Per the germline V gene, CDR1 is MDHEN and CDR2 is SYDVKM. This CDR3 reads CASSPRLAIIQETQYF. The CDR3 nucleotides are TGTGCCAGCAGCCCCAGGCTAGCGATAATCCAAGAGACCCAGTACTTC.

In this sample, this clonotype turned up once. This chain uses TRBV20-1 with TRBJ2-1; 13 positions match TRBD2. With 3 bases clipped from V and 6 bases from J, the junction kept 17 bases outside the gene matches. CDR1 and CDR2 from the germline V gene are DFQATT and SNEGSKA (reference sequence). The CDR3 contains 19 residues. CDR3 sequence (DNA): TGCAGTGCTAGCCTGCCCACAGGACTAGCGGGAGTCCTAGGCAATGAGCAGTTCTTC. Protein: CSASLPTGLAGVLGNEQFF.

The chain employs TRBV2 and TRBJ2-1; perhaps TRBD1 as D (5 bases). This CDR3 is built from 12 residues. The ends were cut back, 1 base at V and 8 bases at J, with 6 bases in the middle. Looked up from germline, CDR1 is SNHLY and CDR2 is FYNNEI. DNA of the CDR3: TGTGCCAGCAGTGAAGTAGGGGATGAGCAGTTCTTC. Translated: CASSEVGDEQFF. Using reference TRBV2 and TRBJ2-1 for the parts outside the CDR3, the full variable domain is EPEVTQTPSHQVTQMGQEVILRCVPISNHLYFYWYRQILGQKVEFLVSFYNNEISEKSEIFDDQFSVERPDGSNFTLKIRSTKLEDSAMYFCASSEVGDEQFFGPGTRLTVL.

This clonotype came up once. The chain carries TRBV30 and TRBJ2-7; D is tentatively TRBD1 or TRBD2 (5 bases each). The CDR3 is made up of 14 amino acids. V was shortened by 3 bases and J by 2 bases, with 14 bases between the two germline ends. Germline V gives CDR1 GTSNPN, CDR2 SVGIG (reference sequence). The CDR3 here is CAWSPGTGTYEQYF. The CDR3 DNA reads TGTGCCTGGAGCCCCGGGACGGGGACCTACGAGCAGTACTTC.

The V and J genes are TRBV20-1 and TRBJ2-2; D possibly corresponds to TRBD2 (7 bases). The germline V and J ends were trimmed by 3 bases and 5 bases, with 19 bases remaining between them. This CDR3 is 16 amino acids long. Germline lookup yields CDR1 DFQATT and CDR2 SNEGSKA (reference sequence). The CDR3 here is CSASPDWEGGTGELFF. CDR3 DNA: TGCAGTGCTAGTCCTGACTGGGAGGGGGGTACCGGGGAGCTGTTTTTT.

V and J are TRBV28 and TRBJ2-5; D gene uncertain. Germline CDR1 and CDR2: MDHEN and SYDVKM. Trimming took off 4 bases at V and 1 base at J, with 4 bases between the two ends. The CDR3 runs to 12 residues. The CDR3 bases are TGTGCCAGCAGTTACCTCCAAGAGACCCAGTACTTC. It specifies CASSYLQETQYF.